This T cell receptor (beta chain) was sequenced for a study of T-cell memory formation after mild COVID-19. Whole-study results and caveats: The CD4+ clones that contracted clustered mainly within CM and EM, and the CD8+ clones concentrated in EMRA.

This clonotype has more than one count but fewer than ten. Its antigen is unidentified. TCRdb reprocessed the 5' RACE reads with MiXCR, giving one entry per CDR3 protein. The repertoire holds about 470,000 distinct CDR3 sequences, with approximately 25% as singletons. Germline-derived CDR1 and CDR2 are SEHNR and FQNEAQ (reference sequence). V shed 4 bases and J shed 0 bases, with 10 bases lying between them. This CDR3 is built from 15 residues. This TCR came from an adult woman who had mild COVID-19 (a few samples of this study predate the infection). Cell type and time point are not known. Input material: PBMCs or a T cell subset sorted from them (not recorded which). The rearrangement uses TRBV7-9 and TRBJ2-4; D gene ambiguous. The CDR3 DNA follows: TGTGCCAGCAGCTCCGAGTTCCTAGCCAAAAACATTCAGTACTTC. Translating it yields CASSSEFLAKNIQYF.